This T cell receptor beta chain originates from a study of patients and donors after allogeneic stem cell transplantation. This clonotype was detected a few times. V lost 7 bases and J 2 bases, leaving 16 bases between the germline ends. There are 15 residues in the CDR3. In germline, CDR1 is MNHNS, CDR2 SASEGT. In TCRdb, the RT-PCR reads were re-called with MiXCR into one record per CDR3 protein. The table shows about a million distinct CDR3 sequences, with approximately 19% occurring only once. This chain connects TRBV6-1 to TRBJ2-3, with a possible D match to TRBD2 (5 bases). The sequence derives from a human donor who was either an allogeneic HSCT recipient or a stem cell or donor lymphocyte infusion donor (not recorded which). It is not recorded whose cells these are; they may come from a transplant donor. Sequenced material: blood, either unsorted or a sorted T cell fraction (not recorded which). Written as DNA, the CDR3 is TGTGCCAGCAACCAGAGGGTTGCCCCCACAGATACGCAGTATTTT. Protein sequence: CASNQRVAPTDTQYF.